The entry that follows covers one T cell receptor beta chain sequence. What it recognizes is unknown. This specimen belongs to a study of CD8+ T cells in alopecia areata. Germline loops: CDR1 LGHNA, CDR2 YSLEER. This CDR3 is built from 14 residues. Trimming took 1 base from V and 4 from J; bases not matched to a gene: 2. Sampling of alopecia areata patients yielded lesional scalp punch biopsies as well as peripheral blood. Findings and limits, study-wide: Normal scalp showed lower clonality than lesional scalp, especially alopecia totalis/universalis. Researchers reported that TCR sharing among patients proved less clear than in mice, possibly HLA-linked. Scalp samples also contribute reads from the resident alphabeta T cells found in normal skin.

Following RNA extraction, reverse transcription yielded cDNA that acted as the sequencing template. Generated by immunoSEQ multiplex PCR, the TCRdb table keeps only in-frame clones and is missing some. Among about 82,000 clones listed, about 53% were seen once. This chain joins TRBV4-3 and TRBJ2-7, with 9 bases aligning to TRBD2. This TCR was sampled from a human donor with alopecia areata. The sample consisted of NKG2D-high CD8+ T cells sorted from blood. Here the CDR3 reads CASSQGTSVYEQYF. CDR3 in DNA: TGCGCCAGCAGCCAAGGGACTAGCGTTTACGAGCAGTACTTC.